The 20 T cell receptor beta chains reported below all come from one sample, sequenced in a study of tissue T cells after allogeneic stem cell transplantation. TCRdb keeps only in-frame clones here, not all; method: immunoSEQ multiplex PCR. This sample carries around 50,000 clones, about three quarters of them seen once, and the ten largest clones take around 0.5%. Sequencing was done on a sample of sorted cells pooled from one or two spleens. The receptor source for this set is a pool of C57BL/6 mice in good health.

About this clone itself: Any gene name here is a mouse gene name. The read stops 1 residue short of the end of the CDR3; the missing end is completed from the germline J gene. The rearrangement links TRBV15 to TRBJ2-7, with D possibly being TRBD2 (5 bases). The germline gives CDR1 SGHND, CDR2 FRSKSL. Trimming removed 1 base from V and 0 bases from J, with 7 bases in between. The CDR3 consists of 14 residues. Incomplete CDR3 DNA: TGTGCCAGCAGTTTAGATGGGGACTCCTATGAACAGTAC. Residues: CASSLDGDSYEQY. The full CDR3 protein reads CASSLDGDSYEQYF.

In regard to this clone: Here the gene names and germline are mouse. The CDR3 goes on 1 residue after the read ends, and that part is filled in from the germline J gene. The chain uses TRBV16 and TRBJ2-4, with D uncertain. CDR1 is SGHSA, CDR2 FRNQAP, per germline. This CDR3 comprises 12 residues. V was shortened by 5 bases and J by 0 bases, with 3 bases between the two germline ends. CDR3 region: CASSHSQNTLYF. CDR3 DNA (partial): TGTGCAAGCAGCCATAGTCAAAACACCTTGTAC.

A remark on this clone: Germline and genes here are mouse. The CDR3: CASSSDWGSQNTLYF. The part of the CDR3 DNA that was read is TGTGCCAGCAGTTCTGACTGGGGGAGTCAAAACACCTTGTAC. The V and J genes are TRBV4 and TRBJ2-4; 9 bases are shared with TRBD2. The read comes to an end 1 residue before the CDR3 does, leaving the germline J gene to fill in the end. This CDR3 region has 15 residues. The trim removed 6 bases at V and 0 bases at J, leaving 4 bases unmatched. The V gene's germline CDR1 is LGHDT and CDR2 YNNKQL (reference sequence).

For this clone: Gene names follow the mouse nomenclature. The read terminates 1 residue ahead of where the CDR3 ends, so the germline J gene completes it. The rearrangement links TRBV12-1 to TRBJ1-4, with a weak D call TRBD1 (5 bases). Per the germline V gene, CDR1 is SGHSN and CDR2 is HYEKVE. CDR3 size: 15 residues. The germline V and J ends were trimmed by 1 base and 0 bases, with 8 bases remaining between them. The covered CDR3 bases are TGTGCCAGCTCTCTTCGGACAATTTCCAACGAAAGATTATTT. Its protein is CASSLRTISNERLF. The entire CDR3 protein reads CASSLRTISNERLFF.

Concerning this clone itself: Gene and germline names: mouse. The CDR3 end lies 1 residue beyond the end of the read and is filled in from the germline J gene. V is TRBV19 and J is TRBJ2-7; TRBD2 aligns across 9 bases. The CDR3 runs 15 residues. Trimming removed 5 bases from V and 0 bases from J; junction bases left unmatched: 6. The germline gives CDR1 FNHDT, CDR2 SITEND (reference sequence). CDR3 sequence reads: CASSERLGVSYEQYF. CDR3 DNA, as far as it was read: TGTGCCAGCAGCGAGCGACTGGGGGTCTCCTATGAACAGTAC.

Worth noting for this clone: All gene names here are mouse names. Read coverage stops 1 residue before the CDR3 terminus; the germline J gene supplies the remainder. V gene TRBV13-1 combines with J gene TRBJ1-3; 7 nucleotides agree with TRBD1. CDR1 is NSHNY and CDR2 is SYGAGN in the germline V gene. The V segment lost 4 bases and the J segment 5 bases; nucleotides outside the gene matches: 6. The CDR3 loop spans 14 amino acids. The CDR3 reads CASSPDRERNTLYF. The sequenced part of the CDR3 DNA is TGTGCCAGCAGTCCCGACAGGGAAAGAAATACGCTCTAT.

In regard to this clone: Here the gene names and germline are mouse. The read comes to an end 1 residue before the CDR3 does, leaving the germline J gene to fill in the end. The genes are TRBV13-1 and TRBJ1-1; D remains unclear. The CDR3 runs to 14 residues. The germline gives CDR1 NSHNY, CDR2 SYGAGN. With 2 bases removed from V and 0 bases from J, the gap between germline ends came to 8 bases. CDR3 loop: CASSEPGTNTEVFF. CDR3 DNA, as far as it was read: TGTGCCAGCAGTGAGCCCGGGACAAACACAGAAGTCTTC.

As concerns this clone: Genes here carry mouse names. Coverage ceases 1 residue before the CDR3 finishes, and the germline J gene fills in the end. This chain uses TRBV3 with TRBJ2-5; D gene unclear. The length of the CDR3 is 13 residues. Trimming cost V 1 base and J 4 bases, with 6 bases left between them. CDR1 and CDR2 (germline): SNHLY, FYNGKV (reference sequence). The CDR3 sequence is CASSLVLEDTQYF. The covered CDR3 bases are TGTGCCAGCAGCTTAGTGCTGGAAGACACCCAGTAC.

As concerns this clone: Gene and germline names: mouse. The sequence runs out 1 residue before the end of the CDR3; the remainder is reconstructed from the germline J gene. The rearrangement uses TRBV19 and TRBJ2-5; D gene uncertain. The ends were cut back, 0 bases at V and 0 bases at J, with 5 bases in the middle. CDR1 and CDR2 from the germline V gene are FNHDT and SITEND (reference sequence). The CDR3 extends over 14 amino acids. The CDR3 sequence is CASSIENNQDTQYF. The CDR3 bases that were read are TGTGCCAGCAGTATAGAAAATAACCAAGACACCCAGTAC.

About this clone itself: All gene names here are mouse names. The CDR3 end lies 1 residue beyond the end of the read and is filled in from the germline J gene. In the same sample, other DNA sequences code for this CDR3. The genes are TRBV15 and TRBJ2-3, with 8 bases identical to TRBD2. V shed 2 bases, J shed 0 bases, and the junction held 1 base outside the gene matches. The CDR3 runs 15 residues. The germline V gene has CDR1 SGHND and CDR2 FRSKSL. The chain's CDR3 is CASSLLGGSAETLYF. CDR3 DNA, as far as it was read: TGTGCCAGCAGTTTACTGGGGGGAAGTGCAGAAACGCTGTAT.

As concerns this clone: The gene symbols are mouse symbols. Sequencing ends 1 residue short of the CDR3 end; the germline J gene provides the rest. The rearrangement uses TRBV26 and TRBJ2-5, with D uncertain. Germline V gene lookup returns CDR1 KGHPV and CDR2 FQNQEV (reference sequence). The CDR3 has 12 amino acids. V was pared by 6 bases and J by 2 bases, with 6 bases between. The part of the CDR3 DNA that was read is TGTGCCAGCAGCCGGACCCAAGACACCCAGTAC. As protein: CASSRTQDTQY. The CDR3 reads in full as CASSRTQDTQYF.

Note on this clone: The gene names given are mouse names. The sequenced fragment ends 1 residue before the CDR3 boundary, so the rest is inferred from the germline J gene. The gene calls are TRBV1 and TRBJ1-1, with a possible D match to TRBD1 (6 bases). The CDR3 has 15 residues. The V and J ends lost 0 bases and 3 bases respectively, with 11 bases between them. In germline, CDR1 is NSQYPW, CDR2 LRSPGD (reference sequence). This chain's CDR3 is CTCSADIQGDTEVFF. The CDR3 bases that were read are TGCACCTGCAGTGCAGATATACAGGGAGACACAGAAGTCTTC.

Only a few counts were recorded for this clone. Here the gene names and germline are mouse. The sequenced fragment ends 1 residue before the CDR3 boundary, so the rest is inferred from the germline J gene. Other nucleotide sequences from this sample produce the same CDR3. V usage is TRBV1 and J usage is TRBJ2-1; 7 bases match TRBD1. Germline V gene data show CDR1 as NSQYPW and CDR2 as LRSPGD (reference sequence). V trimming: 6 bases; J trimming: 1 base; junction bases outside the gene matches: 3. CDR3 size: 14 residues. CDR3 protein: CTCSGGQNYAEQFF. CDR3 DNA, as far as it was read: TGCACCTGCAGCGGGGGACAGAACTATGCTGAGCAGTTC.

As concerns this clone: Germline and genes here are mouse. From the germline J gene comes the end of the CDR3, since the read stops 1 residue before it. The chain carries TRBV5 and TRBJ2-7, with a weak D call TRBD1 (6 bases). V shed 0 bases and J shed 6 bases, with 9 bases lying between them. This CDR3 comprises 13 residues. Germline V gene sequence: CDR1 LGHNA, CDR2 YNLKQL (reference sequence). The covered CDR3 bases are TGTGCCAGCAGCCAAGAAGGGGGAGGTGAACAGTAC. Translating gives CASSQEGGGEQY. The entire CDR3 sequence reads CASSQEGGGEQYF.

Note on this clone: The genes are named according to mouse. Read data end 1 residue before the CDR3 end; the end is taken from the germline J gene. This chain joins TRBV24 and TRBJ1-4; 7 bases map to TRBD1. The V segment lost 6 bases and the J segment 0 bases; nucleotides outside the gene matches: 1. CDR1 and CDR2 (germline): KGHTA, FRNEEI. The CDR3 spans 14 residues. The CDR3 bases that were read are TGTGCCAGCAGGGGGACAGTTTCCAACGAAAGATTATTT. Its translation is CASRGTVSNERLF. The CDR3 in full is CASRGTVSNERLFF.

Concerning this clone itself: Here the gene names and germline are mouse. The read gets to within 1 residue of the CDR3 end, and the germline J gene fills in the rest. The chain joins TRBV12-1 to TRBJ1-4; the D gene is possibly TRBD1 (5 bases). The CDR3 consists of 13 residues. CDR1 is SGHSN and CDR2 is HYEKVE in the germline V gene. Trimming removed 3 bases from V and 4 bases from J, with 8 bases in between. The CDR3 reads CASSYTGNERLFF. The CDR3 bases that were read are TGTGCCAGCTCTTACACAGGCAACGAAAGATTATTT.

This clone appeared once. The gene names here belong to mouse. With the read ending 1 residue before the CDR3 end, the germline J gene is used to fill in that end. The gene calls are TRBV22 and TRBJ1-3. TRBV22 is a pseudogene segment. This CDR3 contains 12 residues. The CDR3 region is CASRNSGNTLYF. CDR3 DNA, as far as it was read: TGTGCCAGCAGGAATTCTGGAAATACGCTCTAT.

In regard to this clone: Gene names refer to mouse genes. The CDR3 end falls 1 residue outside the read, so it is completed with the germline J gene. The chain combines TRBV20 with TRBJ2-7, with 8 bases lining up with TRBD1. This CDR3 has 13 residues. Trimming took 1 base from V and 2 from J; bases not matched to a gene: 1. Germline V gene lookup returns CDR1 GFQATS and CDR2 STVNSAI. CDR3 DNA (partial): TGTGGTGCTAGGGGGACAGGGCCCTATGAACAGTAC. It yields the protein CGARGTGPYEQY. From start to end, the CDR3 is CGARGTGPYEQYF.

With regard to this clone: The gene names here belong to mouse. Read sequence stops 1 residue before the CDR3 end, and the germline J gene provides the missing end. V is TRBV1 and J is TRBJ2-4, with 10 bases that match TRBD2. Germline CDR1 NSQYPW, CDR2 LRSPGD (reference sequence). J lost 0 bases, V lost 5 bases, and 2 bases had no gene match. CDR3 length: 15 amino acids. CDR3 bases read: TGCACCTGCAGTCGGACTGGGGGTAGTCAAAACACCTTGTAC. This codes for CTCSRTGGSQNTLY. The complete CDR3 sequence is CTCSRTGGSQNTLYF.

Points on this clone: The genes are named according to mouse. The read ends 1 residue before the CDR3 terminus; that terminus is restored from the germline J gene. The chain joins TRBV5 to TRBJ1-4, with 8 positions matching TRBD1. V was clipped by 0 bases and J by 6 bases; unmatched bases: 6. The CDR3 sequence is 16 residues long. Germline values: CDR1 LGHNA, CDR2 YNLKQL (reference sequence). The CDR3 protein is CASSQDGQGADERLFF. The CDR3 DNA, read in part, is TGTGCCAGCAGCCAAGATGGGCAGGGGGCGGACGAAAGATTATTT.